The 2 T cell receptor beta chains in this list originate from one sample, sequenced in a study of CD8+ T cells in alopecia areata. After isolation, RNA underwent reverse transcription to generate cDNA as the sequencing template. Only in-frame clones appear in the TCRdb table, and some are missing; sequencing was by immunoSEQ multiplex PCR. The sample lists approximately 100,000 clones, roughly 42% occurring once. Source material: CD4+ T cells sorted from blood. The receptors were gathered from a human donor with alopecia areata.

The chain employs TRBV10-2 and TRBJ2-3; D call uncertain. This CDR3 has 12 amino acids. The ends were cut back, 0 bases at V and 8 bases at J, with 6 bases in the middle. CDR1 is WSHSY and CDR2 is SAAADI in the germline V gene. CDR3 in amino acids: CASSESGATQYF. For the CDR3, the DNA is TGCGCCAGCAGTGAGTCGGGTGCTACGCAGTATTTT.

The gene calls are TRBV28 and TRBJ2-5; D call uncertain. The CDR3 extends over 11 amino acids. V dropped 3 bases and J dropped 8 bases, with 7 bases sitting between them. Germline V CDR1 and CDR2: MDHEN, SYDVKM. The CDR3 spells CASSFIFTQYF. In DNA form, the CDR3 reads TGTGCCAGCAGTTTTATTTTTACCCAGTACTTC.